This TCR beta chain was sequenced in a study of T cells after yellow fever vaccination. This CDR3 is 14 amino acids long. V was shortened by 5 bases and J by 5 bases, with 16 bases between the two germline ends. Study findings and constraints: Although most clonotypes did not, a small share appeared in both CD4 and CD8 compartments.

TCRdb ran MiXCR on the 5' RACE reads and lists one entry per CDR3 protein. The data show about 220,000 distinct CDR3 sequences, roughly 3.3% seen once. This clonotype was recorded at least ten times. Its specificity is not known. This specimen consisted of CD4+ T cells sorted from PBMCs, obtained 10 days after the yellow fever booster vaccination. The sequence derives from a man younger than 35 who received the YFV17D yellow fever vaccine. The chain has TRBV12-3 or TRBV12-4 and TRBJ2-7; D gene unclear. The CDR3 protein is CASSPSRITNEQYF. CDR3 DNA sequence: TGTGCCAGCAGTCCCTCGAGGATCACGAACGAGCAGTACTTC.